What follows is one T cell receptor (beta chain) and its context. The entry originates in a study of cytomegalovirus exposure and HLA in healthy donors. The V end was cut by 4 bases, the J end by 8 bases, with 17 bases between. The CDR3 is made up of 14 amino acids. Germline values: CDR1 MNHEY, CDR2 SMNVEV (reference sequence). Vbeta (60) and Jbeta (13) primers were used in the PCR. Clones were sequenced by immunoSEQ multiplex PCR, and TCRdb holds only the in-frame ones, with some missing. The table has tens of thousands of clones, 70% to 80% seen once. The chain combines TRBV27 with TRBJ1-2; D is possibly TRBD1 (6 bases). The specimen was PBMCs. The source is a female donor in good health and CMV-seronegative. For the CDR3, the DNA is TGTGCCAGCAGTTCGAAACAGGGAGCAGGAGGCTACACCTTC. This translates into CASSSKQGAGGYTF.